The 23 T cell receptor beta chains listed next were all sequenced from one sample in a study of tumor-infiltrating lymphocytes in localized non-small cell lung cancer. Generated by immunoSEQ multiplex PCR, the TCRdb table keeps only in-frame clones and is missing some. Of 9,000 or so clones listed, around 80% are singletons. Sequencing input: uninvolved lung tissue not adjacent to the tumor. The receptors were gathered from a human donor with non-small cell lung cancer.

This clone turned up a few times. The chain has TRBV28 and TRBJ1-2; the D gene is possibly TRBD1 (6 bases). Germline CDR1 MDHEN, CDR2 SYDVKM. V was shortened by 3 bases and J by 4 bases, with 12 bases between the two germline ends. The CDR3 has 14 amino acids. As DNA, the CDR3 is TGTGCCAGCAGTTTGACAGGAGCTTTCTATGGCTACACCTTC. Translating gives CASSLTGAFYGYTF.

The rearrangement links TRBV10-3 to TRBJ1-2; D unclear. Deletions cut 0 bases from V and 0 bases from J, with 5 bases between. The CDR3 is 14 residues long. CDR1 ENHRY and CDR2 SYGVKD come from the germline V gene. The CDR3 region is CAISESTTNYGYTF. The CDR3 bases are TGTGCCATCAGTGAGTCAACCACTAACTATGGCTACACCTTC.

J is TRBJ1-6 and V is TRBV11-2, with TRBD1 matching 8 bases. This CDR3 is built from 14 residues. The germline V gene encodes CDR1 SGHAT and CDR2 FQNNGV. Losses at the gene ends were 1 base for V and 9 bases for J; bases not matched to a gene: 2. Written as DNA, the CDR3 is TGTGCCAGCAGCTTAGCACAGGGGGTTTCACCCCTCCACTTT. It specifies CASSLAQGVSPLHF.

The rearrangement uses TRBV19 and TRBJ1-5, with TRBD1 matching 9 bases. Germline V lookup: CDR1 LNHDA, CDR2 SQIVND (reference sequence). This CDR3 is 14 amino acids long. With 5 bases clipped from V and 2 bases from J, the junction kept 1 base outside the gene matches. As DNA, the CDR3 is TGTGCCAGTAGTTGGACAGGGGGCAATCAGCCCCAGCATTTT. Amino acids: CASSWTGGNQPQHF.

The chain links TRBV5-8 to TRBJ1-5, with D tentatively TRBD1 (6 bases). The CDR3 length is 14 residues. V shed 4 bases and J shed 6 bases, with 14 bases lying between them. The germline gives CDR1 SGHTS, CDR2 YDEGEE. The CDR3 spells CASSPDTGFQPQHF. The CDR3 coding sequence is TGTGCCAGCAGCCCGGATACAGGGTTTCAGCCCCAGCATTTT. Based on the CDR3 plus reference TRBV5-8 and TRBJ1-5, the full variable domain is EAGVTQSPTHLIKTRGQQATLRCSPISGHTSVYWYQQALGLGLQFLLWYDEGEERNRGNFPPRFSGRQFPNYSSELNVNALELEDSALYLCASSPDTGFQPQHFGDGTRLSIL.

The chain employs TRBV19 and TRBJ2-7; D tentatively fits TRBD1 or TRBD2 (5 bases each). The CDR3 sequence is 12 residues long. Germline V lookup: CDR1 LNHDA, CDR2 SQIVND (reference sequence). V gave up 5 bases and J gave up 6 bases, with 11 bases separating them. DNA of the CDR3: TGTGCCAGTAGTTGGGGGTCTAGCGAGCAGTACTTC. It translates to CASSWGSSEQYF.

The DNA of the CDR3 is TGTGCCAGTAGTTGGGGTCTCGGTCGGTTCTTC. Its translation: CASSWGLGRFF. The J gene is TRBJ2-1, the V gene TRBV19; D is undetermined. From germline, CDR1 is LNHDA and CDR2 SQIVND (reference sequence). The CDR3 length is 11 residues. Trimming took off 5 bases at V and 15 bases at J, with 14 bases between the two ends.

Note on this clone: The junction departs from the called germline gene at one end, perhaps through a read error. This chain joins TRBV30 and TRBJ1-2; D unresolved. Germline V gene lookup returns CDR1 GTSNPN and CDR2 SVGIG (reference sequence). The CDR3 length is 13 residues. The CDR3 nucleotides are TGTGCCTGGAGCGCGACATTTGGCTATGGCCACACCTTC. It codes for CAWSATFGYGHTF.

The chain has TRBV7-2 and TRBJ2-7; TRBD2 agrees at 13 bases. The CDR3 has 16 residues. Trimming cost V 2 bases and J 6 bases; bases outside gene matches: 7. CDR1 and CDR2 (germline): SGHTA, FQGNSA. The CDR3 reads CASSLSLTSGGIEQYF. In DNA, the CDR3 is TGTGCCAGCAGCTTATCGTTGACTAGCGGGGGGATCGAGCAGTACTTC.

The rearrangement uses TRBV5-6 and TRBJ1-2; D not resolved. Germline V lookup: CDR1 SGHDT, CDR2 YYEEEE. The CDR3 totals 14 residues. V lost 1 base and J lost 4, with 11 bases in between. The DNA for the CDR3 is TGTGCCAGCAGCTTGAGGGCAGCGCTCTATGGCTACACCTTC. Protein sequence: CASSLRAALYGYTF.

This clone appeared a single time. V usage is TRBV7-8 and J usage is TRBJ1-1, with D tentatively TRBD1 (6 bases). In germline, CDR1 is SGHVS, CDR2 FQNEAQ. V lost 5 bases and J lost 2, with 12 bases in between. The CDR3 is made up of 14 amino acids. The CDR3 nucleotides are TGTGCCAGCAGCCCACGGACAGTCAACACTGAAGCTTTCTTT. Encoded protein: CASSPRTVNTEAFF.

This clone was seen a handful of times. The CDR3 protein is CASSQGEQGASGANVLTF. The DNA of the CDR3 is TGTGCCAGCAGCCAAGGCGAACAGGGGGCGTCTGGGGCCAACGTCCTGACTTTC. The chain recombines TRBV4-2 with TRBJ2-6; 9 bases are shared with TRBD1. V shed 1 base, J shed 1 base, and the junction held 5 bases outside the gene matches. The germline V gene encodes CDR1 LGHNA and CDR2 YNFKEQ. This CDR3 spans 18 amino acids.

The V and J genes are TRBV7-2 and TRBJ1-5; unclear D gene. Trimming took off 1 base at V and 0 bases at J, with 7 bases between the two ends. Germline V lookup: CDR1 SGHTA, CDR2 FQGNSA. CDR3 length: 15 amino acids. The CDR3, as DNA: TGTGCCAGCAGCTTAGTTCATACTAGCAATCAGCCCCAGCATTTT. It yields the protein CASSLVHTSNQPQHF.

The chain has TRBV7-8 and TRBJ1-2, with D uncertain. This CDR3 has 14 residues. With 0 bases removed from V and 5 bases from J, the gap between germline ends came to 10 bases. Germline V gives CDR1 SGHVS, CDR2 FQNEAQ. CDR3 sequence reads: CASSLAETAYGYTF. The CDR3 DNA reads TGTGCCAGCAGCTTAGCCGAGACTGCATATGGCTACACCTTC.

The chain links TRBV5-1 to TRBJ1-2; maybe TRBD1 (6 bases). V dropped 4 bases and J dropped 7 bases, with 20 bases sitting between them. Germline V gene lookup returns CDR1 SGHRS and CDR2 YFSETQ. The CDR3 has 15 residues. The CDR3 reads CASSRVNRAFGGYTF. DNA for the CDR3: TGCGCCAGCAGCAGGGTTAACAGGGCTTTCGGTGGCTACACCTTC.

The genes are TRBV28 and TRBJ1-2, with D possibly matching TRBD1 (6 bases). With 0 bases removed from V and 6 bases from J, the gap between germline ends came to 14 bases. The germline gives CDR1 MDHEN, CDR2 SYDVKM. The length of the CDR3 is 15 residues. DNA of the CDR3: TGTGCCAGCAGTTTATGGAAGGGGGACGTCGATGGCTACACCTTC. This sequence encodes CASSLWKGDVDGYTF.

The genes are TRBV6-5 and TRBJ2-2; no clear D. This CDR3 is 14 amino acids long. Trimming took 6 bases from V and 2 from J, leaving 10 bases between them. CDR1 and CDR2 from the germline V gene are MNHEY and SVGAGI. The CDR3 DNA sequence: TGTGCCAGCAGGCCACATGCTAACACCGGGGAGCTGTTTTTT. Translated, it gives CASRPHANTGELFF.

In this sample, this clone turned up once. The chain has TRBV7-8 and TRBJ2-7; 8 nucleotides agree with TRBD2. Germline V gene data show CDR1 as SGHVS and CDR2 as FQNEAQ. This CDR3 comprises 14 residues. The V segment lost 4 bases and the J segment 3 bases; nucleotides outside the gene matches: 5. CDR3 sequence (DNA): TGTGCCAGCAGCTCCAATAGCGGGATCTACGAGCAGTACTTC. Protein product: CASSSNSGIYEQYF. Full variable domain (missing parts from reference TRBV7-8 and TRBJ2-7): GAGVSQSPRYKVAKRGQDVALRCDPISGHVSLFWYQQALGQGPEFLTYFQNEAQLDKSGLPSDRFFAERPEGSVSTLKIQRTQQEDSAVYLCASSSNSGIYEQYFGPGTRLTVT.

J is TRBJ2-2 and V is TRBV4-3, with 10 bases lining up with TRBD2. Germline CDR1 is LGHNA and CDR2 is YSLEER. With 0 bases clipped from V and 8 bases from J, the junction kept 9 bases outside the gene matches. This CDR3 is built from 17 residues. The CDR3 is CASSQEVLAGRTGELFF. In DNA form, the CDR3 reads TGCGCCAGCAGCCAAGAGGTACTAGCGGGAAGGACAGGGGAGCTGTTTTTT.

This clone came up once. The rearrangement uses TRBV5-1 and TRBJ2-3, with 16 positions matching TRBD2. V lost 3 bases to trimming and J lost 4 bases; unmatched junction nucleotides: 11. CDR3 size: 19 residues. The germline V gene encodes CDR1 SGHRS and CDR2 YFSETQ. Written as DNA, the CDR3 is TGCGCCAGCAGCTCAACTCCGGGACTAGCGGGGGGGCCGGCAGATACGCAGTATTTT. Its translation: CASSSTPGLAGGPADTQYF.

This chain joins TRBV7-1 and TRBJ1-2, with 9 bases identical to TRBD1. TRBV7-1 is labeled an ORF, and its function is uncertain. V dropped 3 bases and J dropped 3; count of bases not matched to a gene: 5. This CDR3 spans 15 amino acids. In nucleotides, the CDR3 is TGTGCCAGCAGCTCCGGGACAGGGAACGACTATGGCTACACCTTC. This codes for CASSSGTGNDYGYTF.

The rearrangement uses TRBV29-1 and TRBJ1-1; TRBD1 aligns across 7 bases. J gave up 6 bases and V 7 bases, and 2 bases lay outside the gene matches. The CDR3 has 10 residues. Germline-derived CDR1 and CDR2 are SQVTM and ANQGSEA. The CDR3 nucleotides are TGCAGCGCAGGGGGGTCTGAAGCTTTCTTT. This translates into CSAGGSEAFF.

V is TRBV19 and J is TRBJ1-5; D unclear. V shed 2 bases and J shed 6 bases, with 20 bases lying between them. Germline CDR1 reads LNHDA; CDR2 reads SQIVND (reference sequence). This CDR3 is 17 amino acids long. CDR3 sequence: CASSITADSSVGQPQHF. DNA of the CDR3: TGTGCCAGTAGTATAACCGCGGACTCCTCCGTAGGTCAGCCCCAGCATTTT.